The sequence of this TCR beta chain was determined in a study of shared clonotypes between healthy human individuals. Looking at the study overall: The people who gave samples were a couple of women and a few men aged 18 to 49.

Study findings and constraints: In general, naive subsets displayed greater estimated richness than memory subsets did. The represented genetic and exposure-history diversity was limited by the small number of donors.

Note on this clone: Its antigen remains unidentified.

This table comes from immunoSEQ multiplex PCR, and its TCRdb copy is limited to in-frame clones, with some not included. The table lists more than 2 million clones, approximately 96% of them singletons. The length of the CDR3 is 14 residues. CDR1 and CDR2 from the germline V gene are WNHNN and SYGVQD (reference sequence). V lost 0 bases and J lost 7, with 7 bases in between. Material for sequencing was naive CD4+ T cells sorted from blood. Subset specified: CD45RA+ positively selected. This clonotype was sampled from a man between 18 and 35 years old in good health. The genes are TRBV10-1 and TRBJ1-6; unclear D gene. CDR3: CASSESRKNSPLHF. The CDR3 nucleotides are TGCGCCAGCAGTGAGTCCAGAAAAAATTCACCCCTCCACTTT.